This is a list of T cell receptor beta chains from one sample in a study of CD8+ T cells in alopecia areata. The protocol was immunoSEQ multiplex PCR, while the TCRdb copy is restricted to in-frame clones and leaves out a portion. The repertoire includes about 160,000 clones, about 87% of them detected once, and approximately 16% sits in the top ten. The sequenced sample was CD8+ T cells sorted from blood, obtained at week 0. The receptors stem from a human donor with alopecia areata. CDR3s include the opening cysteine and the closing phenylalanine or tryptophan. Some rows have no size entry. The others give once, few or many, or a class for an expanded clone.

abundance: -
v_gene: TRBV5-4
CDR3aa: CASSLNGTTEFYF

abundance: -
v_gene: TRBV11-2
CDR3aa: CASSFQREDYEQYF

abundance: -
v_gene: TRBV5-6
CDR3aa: CASSFSSNYGYTF

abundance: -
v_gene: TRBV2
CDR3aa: CASSSGGRNQPQHF

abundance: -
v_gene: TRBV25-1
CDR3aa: CASWGAIAGGSYEQYF

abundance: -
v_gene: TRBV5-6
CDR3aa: CASRRGVSEAFF

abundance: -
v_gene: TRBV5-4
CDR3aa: CASSSGGYEQFF

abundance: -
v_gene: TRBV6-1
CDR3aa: CASSVYTGLPNNEQFF

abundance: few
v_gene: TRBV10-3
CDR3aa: CAIRQGEKLFF

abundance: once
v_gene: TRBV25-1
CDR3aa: CASSEGLADTQYF

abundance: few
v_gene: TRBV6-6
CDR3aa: CASSTDDSGATGELFF

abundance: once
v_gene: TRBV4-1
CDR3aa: CASSQDPGIAGNTIYF

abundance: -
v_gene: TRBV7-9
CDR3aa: CASSLGGSSEQFF

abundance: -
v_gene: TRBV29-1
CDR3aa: CSVEFPRPDTQYF

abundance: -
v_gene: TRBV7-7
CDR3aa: CASSHSGEGNQPQHF

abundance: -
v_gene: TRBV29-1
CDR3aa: CSVAAAGSGETQYF

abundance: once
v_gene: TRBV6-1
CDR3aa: CASSEIRDTQYF

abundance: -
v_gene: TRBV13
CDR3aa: CASRPPRGNGYTF

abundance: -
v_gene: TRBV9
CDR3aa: CASSVGKYNEQFF

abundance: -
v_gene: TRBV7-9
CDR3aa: CASRAGQASGELFF

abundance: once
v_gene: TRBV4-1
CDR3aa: CASSQGLLYEQYF

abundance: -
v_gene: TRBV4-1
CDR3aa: CASSQQPAQTNEQYF

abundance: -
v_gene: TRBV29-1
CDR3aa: CSVATESYEQYF

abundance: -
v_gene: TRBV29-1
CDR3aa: CSADRENSYEQYF

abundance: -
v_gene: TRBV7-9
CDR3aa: CASSSRDRAYEQYF

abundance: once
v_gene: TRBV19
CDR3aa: CASTWGDGDTEAFF

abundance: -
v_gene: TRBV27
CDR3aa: CASSSPQGNTEAFF

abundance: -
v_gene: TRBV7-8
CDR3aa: CASSLDSLNQPQHF

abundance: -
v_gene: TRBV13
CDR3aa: CASSHGKVTDTQYF